The 17 T cell receptor beta chains given below trace back to one sample, sequenced in a study of blood T cell repertoires in COVID-19. TCRdb keeps only in-frame clones here, not all; method: immunoSEQ multiplex PCR. The sample lists around 160,000 clones; around nine tenths were seen once. Sequencing was carried out using peripheral blood. Receptor source: a human donor in a cohort sampled during active COVID-19.

The J gene is TRBJ1-5, the V gene TRBV6-2 or TRBV6-3; 9 bases are shared with TRBD1. Germline V gene lookup returns CDR1 MNHEY and CDR2 SVGEGT. The J segment lost 5 bases and the V segment lost 2 bases, leaving 4 bases of the junction unmatched. The CDR3 is 15 amino acids. The CDR3 region is CASSYRDREYQPQHF. DNA of the CDR3: TGTGCCAGCAGTTACCGGGACAGGGAGTATCAGCCCCAGCATTTT.

The V call is TRBV5-1, the J call TRBJ2-7, with D possibly matching TRBD2 (6 bases). CDR3 size: 14 residues. V was shortened by 6 bases and J by 5 bases, with 18 bases between the two germline ends. Germline loops: CDR1 SGHRS, CDR2 YFSETQ. CDR3 coding DNA: TGCGCCAGCAAGATTGCGGGAAGTAAGAACGAGCAGTACTTC. Amino acids: CASKIAGSKNEQYF.

The chain joins TRBV9 to TRBJ2-5; TRBD2 aligns across 12 bases. V gave up 1 base and J gave up 5 bases; unmatched junction bases: 3. Germline V gives CDR1 SGDLS, CDR2 YYNGEE. The CDR3 is made up of 15 amino acids. Here the CDR3 DNA reads TGTGCCAGCAGCGTAACTAGCGGGGGGTGGGAGACCCAGTACTTC. This gives the protein CASSVTSGGWETQYF.

The rearrangement joins TRBV10-3 to TRBJ2-3, with 7 bases aligning to TRBD1. Per germline, CDR1 ENHRY and CDR2 SYGVKD. This CDR3 comprises 15 residues. Trimming took 6 bases from V and 4 from J; bases not matched to a gene: 10. The CDR3 DNA reads TGTGCCATCAGCACTCCCAGGGGGTCTCCAGATACGCAGTATTTT. It codes for CAISTPRGSPDTQYF.

This clone was counted between two and nine times. The chain couples TRBV30 to TRBJ2-3, with D perhaps TRBD2 (5 bases). Germline V lookup: CDR1 GTSNPN, CDR2 SVGIG (reference sequence). The CDR3 is 15 residues long. Trimming took 4 bases from V and 4 from J, leaving 18 bases between them. The CDR3 region has the DNA TGTGCCTGGATTGGTAAGCGCTTCGGGGCAGATACGCAGTATTTT. Its translation is CAWIGKRFGADTQYF.

This chain uses TRBV5-5 with TRBJ2-5; 7 bases match TRBD2. The germline CDR1 and CDR2 sequences are SGHKS and YYEKEE (reference sequence). This CDR3 is built from 14 residues. With 4 bases clipped from V and 3 bases from J, the junction kept 6 bases outside the gene matches. CDR3 nucleotide sequence: TGTGCCAGCAGCGCCAGGACTAGTAAAGAGACCCAGTACTTC. This encodes CASSARTSKETQYF.

The CDR3, as DNA: TGCGCCAGCAGCTTGGTACAGACCTTGGGCTACACCTTC. Residues: CASSLVQTLGYTF. J is TRBJ1-2 and V is TRBV5-1; D is ambiguous. The CDR3 runs to 13 residues. The V and J ends lost 0 bases and 8 bases respectively, with 11 bases between them. Germline loops: CDR1 SGHRS, CDR2 YFSETQ.

In DNA, the CDR3 is TGTGCCAGCTCACCACCGCGACTAGCGGGGGTAGAGACCCAGTACTTC. Translating gives CASSPPRLAGVETQYF. The genes are TRBV18 and TRBJ2-5; TRBD2 matches at 12 bases. The CDR3 covers 16 residues. Germline V lookup: CDR1 KGHSH, CDR2 LQKENI. The J segment lost 4 bases and the V segment lost 0 bases, leaving 3 bases of the junction unmatched.

The genes are TRBV6-5 and TRBJ1-1; possible D gene TRBD1, 6 bases. CDR1 MNHEY and CDR2 SVGAGI come from the germline V gene. CDR3 length: 15 residues. The ends were cut back, 7 bases at V and 1 base at J, with 16 bases in the middle. The CDR3 loop reads CASTEGGWRNTEAFF. The DNA of the CDR3 is TGTGCCAGCACCGAAGGGGGTTGGCGGAACACTGAAGCTTTCTTT.

The chain joins TRBV5-8 to TRBJ1-5; TRBD1 matches 11 bases. The length of the CDR3 is 16 residues. The J segment lost 1 base and the V segment lost 3 bases, leaving 3 bases of the junction unmatched. Germline V CDR1 and CDR2: SGHTS, YDEGEE. CDR3 in DNA: TGTGCCAGCAGCTCGGGACAGGGGGGAAGCAATCAGCCCCAGCATTTT. This translates into CASSSGQGGSNQPQHF.

J is TRBJ1-5 and V is TRBV19; D perhaps matches TRBD1 (5 bases). From germline, CDR1 is LNHDA and CDR2 SQIVND (reference sequence). CDR3 length: 14 amino acids. The V end lost 6 bases, the J end lost 0 bases, and 9 bases lay between the germline ends. The CDR3 is CASSVRDSNQPQHF. CDR3 bases: TGTGCCAGTAGCGTCAGGGATAGCAATCAGCCCCAGCATTTT.

The V call is TRBV14, the J call TRBJ2-7; D possibly corresponds to TRBD1 (5 bases). The CDR3 covers 13 residues. Germline V gene data show CDR1 as SGHDN and CDR2 as FVKESK. Trimming cost V 3 bases and J 4 bases, with 10 bases left between them. The CDR3 protein is CASSHPSGYEQYF. For the CDR3, the DNA is TGTGCCAGCAGCCACCCATCAGGGTACGAGCAGTACTTC.

The genes are TRBV6-4 and TRBJ2-1; 8 nucleotides line up with TRBD2. CDR3 length: 14 residues. V lost 3 bases and J lost 9; bases outside the gene matches: 7. Germline values: CDR1 MRHNA, CDR2 SNTAGT. The chain's CDR3 is CASSETGGPVEQFF. The CDR3 coding sequence is TGTGCCAGCAGTGAAACGGGGGGGCCCGTTGAGCAGTTCTTC.

V is TRBV18 and J is TRBJ2-5; D is uncertain. Trimming shortened V by 8 bases and J by 2 bases, and 6 bases separated the two germline ends. This CDR3 has 11 residues. Germline values: CDR1 KGHSH, CDR2 LQKENI. The CDR3 region is CASGRQETQYF. DNA of the CDR3: TGTGCCAGCGGGCGACAAGAGACCCAGTACTTC.

The chain is built from TRBV11-2 and TRBJ2-1; 12 positions agree with TRBD2. Germline CDR1 SGHAT, CDR2 FQNNGV. V gave up 5 bases and J gave up 4 bases; unmatched junction bases: 9. This CDR3 is built from 17 residues. The DNA of the CDR3 is TGTGCCAGCAGCCCCCGTCTAGCGGGGGGGCGGTACAATGAGCAGTTCTTC. Translating gives CASSPRLAGGRYNEQFF.

The V call is TRBV5-4, the J call TRBJ2-3; 10 nucleotides align to TRBD2. The CDR3 loop spans 14 amino acids. V lost 0 bases to trimming and J lost 8 bases; unmatched junction nucleotides: 3. Germline V gene lookup returns CDR1 SGHNT and CDR2 YYREEE (reference sequence). CDR3 amino acids: CASSLAIAGGTQYF. CDR3 nucleotide sequence: TGTGCCAGCAGCTTGGCAATAGCGGGGGGTACGCAGTATTTT.

This clone was counted between two and nine times. The chain recombines TRBV7-2 with TRBJ2-2, with TRBD1 as a possible D gene (5 bases). CDR3 length: 18 amino acids. The germline CDR1 and CDR2 sequences are SGHTA and FQGNSA. V was clipped by 7 bases and J by 5 bases, with 26 bases between them. Written as DNA, the CDR3 is TGTGCCAGCATCCCCCAAGTGGGGCGCACAGAACGTACCGGGGAGCTGTTTTTT. As protein: CASIPQVGRTERTGELFF. Full variable domain (outside the CDR3, taken from reference TRBV7-2 and TRBJ2-2): GAGVSQSPSNKVTEKGKDVELRCDPISGHTALYWYRQSLGQGLEFLIYFQGNSAPDKSGLPSDRFSAERTGGSVSTLTIQRTQQEDSAVYLCASIPQVGRTERTGELFFGEGSRLTVL.